This entry is about one T cell receptor (beta chain). This entry belongs to a study of T-cell memory formation after mild COVID-19. This CDR3 has 12 amino acids. Per germline, CDR1 SGHVS and CDR2 FQNEAQ. V shed 1 base and J shed 7 bases, with 7 bases lying between them. Using its own MiXCR run on the 5' RACE reads, TCRdb lists one record per CDR3 protein. The sample holds 84,000 or so distinct CDR3 sequences, 11% to 15% seen once. The sequenced material came from PBMCs or a T cell subset sorted from them (not recorded which). The clonotype was recovered from an adult woman who had mild COVID-19 (a few samples of this study predate the infection). Cell type and time point are not known. V usage is TRBV7-8 and J usage is TRBJ1-2; no clear D. CDR3 bases: TGTGCCAGCAGCTTAGGGGCGAGTGGCTACACCTTC. Translation: CASSLGASGYTF.